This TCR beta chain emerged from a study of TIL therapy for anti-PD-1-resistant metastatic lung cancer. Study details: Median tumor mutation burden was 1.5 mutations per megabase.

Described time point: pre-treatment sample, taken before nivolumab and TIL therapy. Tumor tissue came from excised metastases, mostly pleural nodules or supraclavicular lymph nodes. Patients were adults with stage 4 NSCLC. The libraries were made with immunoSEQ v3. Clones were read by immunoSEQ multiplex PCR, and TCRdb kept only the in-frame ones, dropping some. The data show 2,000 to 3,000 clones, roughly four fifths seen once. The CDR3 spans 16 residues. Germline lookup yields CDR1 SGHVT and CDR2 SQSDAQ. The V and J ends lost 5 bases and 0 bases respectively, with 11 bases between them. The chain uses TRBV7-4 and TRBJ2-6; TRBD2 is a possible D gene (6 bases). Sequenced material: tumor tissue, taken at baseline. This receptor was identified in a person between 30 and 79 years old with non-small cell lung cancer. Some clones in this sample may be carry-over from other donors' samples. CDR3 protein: CASSVSGFSGANVLTF. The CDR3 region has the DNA TGTGCCAGCAGCGTTAGCGGATTCTCTGGGGCCAACGTCCTGACTTTC.